The clone carrying this T cell receptor beta chain was picked up a small number of times. The data belong to a study of shared T cell receptors in the human thymus. Profiled with immunoSEQ multiplex PCR; TCRdb holds only in-frame clones, not every one. The sample gives hundreds of thousands of clones, approximately 80% of which show up once; less than 0.015% is in the top ten. Germline-derived CDR1 and CDR2 are MNHEY and SVGAGI. This CDR3 comprises 14 residues. With 5 bases clipped from V and 3 bases from J, the junction kept 3 bases outside the gene matches. These data also featured in a second study, about human thymus T cells. As that report states: Infants served as donors; they were healthy and Finnish and were having corrective surgery for congenital heart defects. It was from resections taken during corrective heart surgery that the thymus tissue came. V and J genes seemed to be used with bias in thymic and blood repertoires. Thymic TCR repertoires of unrelated people reportedly overlapped highly.

The source of this sequence is a boy less than two years old with a congenital heart defect. This sequence joins TRBV6-5 and TRBJ2-2; 7 nucleotides agree with TRBD1. The sample comprised thymocytes. The CDR3 spells CASSRQGHTGELFF. Here the CDR3 DNA reads TGTGCCAGCAGTCGACAGGGTCACACCGGGGAGCTGTTTTTT.